This passage covers 15 T cell receptor beta chains from one sample sequenced in a study of blood T cell repertoires in COVID-19. TCRdb's copy holds only in-frame clones and misses some; the assay was immunoSEQ multiplex PCR. This sample carries approximately 210,000 clones, 84% of them seen once, and the ten largest clones take less than 20%. Source material: peripheral blood. These receptors were taken from a man aged 25-45 years with active or convalescent COVID-19.

V gene TRBV5-1 combines with J gene TRBJ1-3, with D maybe TRBD1 (5 bases). This CDR3 has 16 residues. With 0 bases removed from V and 6 bases from J, the gap between germline ends came to 16 bases. Germline V gene lookup returns CDR1 SGHRS and CDR2 YFSETQ. The CDR3 loop reads CASSLGAGGTSNTIYF. The CDR3 DNA follows: TGCGCCAGCAGCTTGGGGGCCGGGGGGACCTCAAACACCATATATTTT.

The rearrangement uses TRBV28 and TRBJ1-2; 10 bases are shared with TRBD1. There are 14 residues in the CDR3. V was pared by 2 bases and J by 5 bases, with 2 bases of the junction left unmatched. CDR1 and CDR2 (germline): MDHEN, SYDVKM. CDR3 coding DNA: TGTGCCAGCAGTTTAAGGACAGGGGGTTATGGCTACACCTTC. Its translation: CASSLRTGGYGYTF.

The genes are TRBV10-2 and TRBJ2-7, with 7 bases aligning to TRBD1. With V trimmed by 7 bases and J by 5 bases, 2 bases remained unmatched. The CDR3 totals 11 residues. The germline V gene has CDR1 WSHSY and CDR2 SAAADI. As DNA, the CDR3 is TGCGCCAGCAAGACAGGGCACGAGCAGTACTTC. Translating it yields CASKTGHEQYF.

This chain links TRBV6-5 with TRBJ1-1, with D hard to call. Germline-derived CDR1 and CDR2 are MNHEY and SVGAGI. Trimming shortened V by 0 bases and J by 0 bases, and 8 bases separated the two germline ends. CDR3 length equals 15 residues. CDR3 protein: CASSYSLTVNTEAFF. The CDR3 DNA sequence: TGTGCCAGCAGTTACTCGTTAACAGTGAACACTGAAGCTTTCTTT.

Concerning this clone: Other DNA sequences from this sample encode an identical CDR3 as well. The CDR3: CASSGRSGGYTF. The DNA of the CDR3 is TGTGCCAGCAGCGGCCGTTCGGGTGGCTACACCTTC. The chain has TRBV9 and TRBJ1-2; D unclear. Per germline, CDR1 SGDLS and CDR2 YYNGEE. CDR3 length: 12 amino acids. V lost 3 bases and J lost 7, with 10 bases in between.

The chain uses TRBV24-1 and TRBJ2-2; 7 bases match TRBD2. CDR3 size: 13 residues. In germline, CDR1 is KGHDR, CDR2 SFDVKD. The V gene end was trimmed by 7 bases and the J gene end by 5 bases; junction bases not matched to a gene: 3. The CDR3 spells CATRQGGTGELFF. In nucleotides, the CDR3 is TGTGCCACCAGGCAGGGAGGGACCGGGGAGCTGTTTTTT.

This clone was seen more than once but under ten times. The V and J genes are TRBV4-1 and TRBJ2-7; D is possibly TRBD2 (5 bases). Germline CDR1 MGHRA, CDR2 YSYEKL. There are 14 residues in the CDR3. The V gene lost 4 bases and the J gene lost 0 bases, with 10 bases spanning the gap. The CDR3: CASSRGLSSYEQYF. The CDR3 bases are TGCGCCAGCAGCCGAGGACTCAGCTCCTACGAGCAGTACTTC.

The chain combines TRBV19 with TRBJ1-4; D is ambiguous. This CDR3 is built from 14 residues. The germline V gene has CDR1 LNHDA and CDR2 SQIVND (reference sequence). V gave up 3 bases and J gave up 11 bases, with 16 bases separating them. The CDR3 DNA follows: TGTGCCAGTAGTATGGTGCGTAAGCGCGGGAAACTGTTTTTT. Translation gives CASSMVRKRGKLFF.

The chain links TRBV21-1 to TRBJ2-1; TRBD2, the D gene given by the table, was not confirmed from the DNA. TRBV21-1 is tagged as a pseudogene. CDR3 length equals 16 residues. The CDR3 coding sequence is TGTGCCAGCAGCAAAGGCCCAGCGGGAGTCGAGCGGGAGCAGTTCTTC. Translated: CASSKGPAGVEREQFF.

The chain carries TRBV4-2 and TRBJ2-3, with 11 positions matching TRBD2. V trimming: 4 bases; J trimming: 1 base; junction bases outside the gene matches: 16. The CDR3 covers 20 residues. Germline loops: CDR1 LGHNA, CDR2 YNFKEQ. The CDR3 reads CASSPYPLASGGRGTDTQYF. The CDR3 DNA reads TGTGCCAGCAGCCCATACCCTTTGGCTAGCGGGGGGAGGGGCACAGATACGCAGTATTTT.

The rearrangement uses TRBV30 and TRBJ1-6, with D unclear. Germline V lookup: CDR1 GTSNPN, CDR2 SVGIG (reference sequence). The CDR3 spans 12 residues. The germline V and J ends were trimmed by 7 bases and 7 bases, with 11 bases remaining between them. CDR3 nucleotides: TGTGCCTCCGGCCGGGGAAATTCACCCCTCCACTTT. Translating it yields CASGRGNSPLHF.

The CDR3 reads CASQATQGGYNEQFF. The DNA of the CDR3 is TGTGCCAGCCAGGCCACACAGGGGGGGTACAATGAGCAGTTCTTC. The chain recombines TRBV7-9 with TRBJ2-1, with D perhaps TRBD1 (8 bases). V was shortened by 8 bases and J by 4 bases, with 18 bases between the two germline ends. The CDR3 loop spans 15 amino acids. The germline V gene encodes CDR1 SEHNR and CDR2 FQNEAQ (reference sequence).

In its sample, this clone was seen once. The CDR3 loop is CASSSETGGYEQYF. The CDR3 DNA follows: TGTGCCAGCTCATCCGAGACAGGGGGCTACGAGCAGTACTTC. This chain links TRBV18 with TRBJ2-7, with 9 positions matching TRBD1. Looked up from germline, CDR1 is KGHSH and CDR2 is LQKENI. The CDR3 is made up of 14 amino acids. V was clipped by 5 bases and J by 3 bases; unmatched bases: 5.

Here the CDR3 DNA reads TGTGCCAGCAGTCCCTATAGCCGGACTAGTTTGGGGAATGAGCAGTTCTTC. Protein: CASSPYSRTSLGNEQFF. The chain is built from TRBV27 and TRBJ2-1, with 7 bases lining up with TRBD2. Germline V gene lookup returns CDR1 MNHEY and CDR2 SMNVEV (reference sequence). The V gene end was trimmed by 5 bases and the J gene end by 7 bases; junction bases not matched to a gene: 17. This CDR3 has 17 amino acids.

The genes are TRBV6-2 or TRBV6-3 and TRBJ1-2, with 12 positions matching TRBD1. The CDR3 covers 16 residues. V lost 2 bases, J lost 7 bases, and 8 bases stayed unmatched. Per germline, CDR1 MNHEY and CDR2 SVGEGT. CDR3 region: CASSYDLGQGAPGYTF. The CDR3 DNA reads TGTGCCAGCAGTTACGATTTGGGACAGGGGGCGCCTGGCTACACCTTC.